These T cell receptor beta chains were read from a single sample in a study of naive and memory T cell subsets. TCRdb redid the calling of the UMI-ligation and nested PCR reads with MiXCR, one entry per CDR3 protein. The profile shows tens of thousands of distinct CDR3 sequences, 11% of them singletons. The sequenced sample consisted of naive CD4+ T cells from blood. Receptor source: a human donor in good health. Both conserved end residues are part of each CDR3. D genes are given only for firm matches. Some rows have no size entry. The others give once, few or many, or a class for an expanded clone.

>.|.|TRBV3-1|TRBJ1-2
TGTGCCAGCAGCCCTTACGCAGTTACCAACTATGGCTACACCTTC
CASSPYAVTNYGYTF
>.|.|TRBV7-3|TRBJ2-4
TGTGCCAGCAGCTTAAACGGGCCAACTAACATTCAGTACTTC
CASSLNGPTNIQYF
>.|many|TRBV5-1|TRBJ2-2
TGCGCCAGCAGCTTGGCGGGAGCCTCCGGGGAGCTGTTTTTT
CASSLAGASGELFF
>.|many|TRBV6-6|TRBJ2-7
TGTGCCAGCAGTACAACCTACGAGCAGTACTTC
CASSTTYEQYF
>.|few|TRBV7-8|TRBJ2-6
TGTGCCAGCACCCGCCGCCCAGGCCTTCTACGTGGGGCCAACGTCCTGACTTTC
CASTRRPGLLRGANVLTF
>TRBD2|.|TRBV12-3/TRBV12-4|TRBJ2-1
TGTGCCAGCAGGCCGGGGGGGAATGAGCAGTTCTTC
CASRPGGNEQFF
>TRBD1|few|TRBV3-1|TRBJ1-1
TGTGCCAGCAGCCGCAGGGGGTCCACTGAAGCTTTCTTT
CASSRRGSTEAFF
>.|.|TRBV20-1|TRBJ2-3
TGCAGTGCTAGAGATGCTGGCGCAGCAGATACGCAGTATTTT
CSARDAGAADTQYF
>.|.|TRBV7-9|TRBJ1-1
TGTGCCAGCAGCGTAGCCCAGGGACCTTTATTT
CASSVAQGPLF
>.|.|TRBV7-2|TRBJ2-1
TGTGCCAGCAGCTTAGAGAGGGCCGGTAGGTTCTTC
CASSLERAGRFF
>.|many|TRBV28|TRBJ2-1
TGTGCCAGCCCTCCCTTGCTTGGGGCCTCTCCCCCCGAGCAGTTCTTC
CASPPLLGASPPEQFF
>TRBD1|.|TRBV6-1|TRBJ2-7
TGTGCCACCTCCGGGACAGGGTTGGACGAGCAGTACTTC
CATSGTGLDEQYF
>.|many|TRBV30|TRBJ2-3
TGTGCCTGGACAGGGAACACAGATACGCAGTATTTT
CAWTGNTDTQYF
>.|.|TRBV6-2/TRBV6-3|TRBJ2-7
TGTGCCAGCAACACGGGGATCTACGAGCAGTACTTC
CASNTGIYEQYF
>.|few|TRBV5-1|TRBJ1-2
TGCGCCAGCAGCCCACAGGGCGGCGATGGCTACACCTTC
CASSPQGGDGYTF
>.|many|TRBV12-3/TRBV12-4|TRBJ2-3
TGTGCCAGCAGTACCGAGTCACGGGCAGATACGCAGTATTTT
CASSTESRADTQYF
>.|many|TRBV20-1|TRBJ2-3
TGCAGTGCTAGGGTTTTTACAGATACGCAGTATTTT
CSARVFTDTQYF
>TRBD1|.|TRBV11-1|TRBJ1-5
TGTGCCAGCAGCTGGGGGACAGGGGGAGGTCAGCCCCAGCATTTT
CASSWGTGGGQPQHF
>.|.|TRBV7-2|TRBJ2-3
TGTGCCAGCAGCTCACCTGGGGGGGGGGCTAGCACAGATACGCAGTATTTT
CASSSPGGGASTDTQYF
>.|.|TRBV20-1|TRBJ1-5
TGCAGTGCTAAGAGTTTTCCGCCCGGTTGGTCTAGCAATCAGCCCCAGCATTTT
CSAKSFPPGWSSNQPQHF
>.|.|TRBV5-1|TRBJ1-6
TGCGCCAGCAGGATGGAGGCAGGCCTAAATTCACCCCTCCACTTT
CASRMEAGLNSPLHF
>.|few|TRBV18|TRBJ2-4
TGTGCCAGCTCGCCCCGGGCGGGGTCGGGAAACATTCAGTACTTC
CASSPRAGSGNIQYF
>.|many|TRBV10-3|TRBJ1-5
TGTGCCATCAGTGAGTCGGGGCGCCCCAATCAGCCCCAGCATTTT
CAISESGRPNQPQHF
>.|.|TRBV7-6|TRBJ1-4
TGTGCCAGCAGCTTGACGGTGGGGGAAAAACTGTTTTTT
CASSLTVGEKLFF
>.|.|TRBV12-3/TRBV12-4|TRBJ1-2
TGTGCCAGCAGTTTAGGGGTTCGTCGGCGGGATGATGGCTACACCTTC
CASSLGVRRRDDGYTF
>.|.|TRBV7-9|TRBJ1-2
TGTGCCAGCAGCTTACGCGAGGGCTTCTATGGCTACACCTTC
CASSLREGFYGYTF
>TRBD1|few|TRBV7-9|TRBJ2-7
TGTGCCAGCAGCTTAAGGGCAGGGGGCGAGCAGTACTTC
CASSLRAGGEQYF
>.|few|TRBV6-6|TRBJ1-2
TGTGCCAGCAGTTACTCGAGGCAGGGAACCTATGGCTACACCTTC
CASSYSRQGTYGYTF
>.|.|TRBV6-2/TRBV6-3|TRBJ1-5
TGTGCCAGCAGCCGCCCGGGAAATAGCAATCAGCCCCAGCATTTT
CASSRPGNSNQPQHF
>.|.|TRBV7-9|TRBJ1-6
TGTGCCGGCAGCTTTACGGGACGCTTGAGCTCCTATAATTCACCCCTCCACTTT
CAGSFTGRLSSYNSPLHF
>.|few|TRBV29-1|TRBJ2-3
TGCAGTGATCTCCGGGACCGCACAGATACGCAGTATTTT
CSDLRDRTDTQYF
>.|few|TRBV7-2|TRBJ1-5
TGTGCCAGCAGCTTAGTAGGGACCGCCAATAGCAATCAGCCCCAGCATTTT
CASSLVGTANSNQPQHF
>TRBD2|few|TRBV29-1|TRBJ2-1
TGCAGCGTTGCGGCTAGCGGGAGGAGTGAGCAGTTCTTC
CSVAASGRSEQFF
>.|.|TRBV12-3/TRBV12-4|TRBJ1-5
TGTGCCAGCAGCCTCGCGATTACAGAAAATCAGCCCCAGCATTTT
CASSLAITENQPQHF
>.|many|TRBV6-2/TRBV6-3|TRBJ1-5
TGTGCCAGCAACCCCCATCGCACAGAGTTAAGCAATCAGCCCCAGCATTTT
CASNPHRTELSNQPQHF
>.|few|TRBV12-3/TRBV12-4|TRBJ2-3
TGTGCCAGCAGTTTAACAGGCATCACAGATACGCAGTATTTT
CASSLTGITDTQYF
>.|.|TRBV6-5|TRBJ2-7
TGTGCCAGCAGTTACGATCCAGGGCAGTACTTC
CASSYDPGQYF
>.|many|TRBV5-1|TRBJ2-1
TGCGCCAGCAGCCCGCCCCACAATGAGCAGTTCTTC
CASSPPHNEQFF
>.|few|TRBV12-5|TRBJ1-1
TGTGCTAGTGGTTTGGGGGGAAGCACTGAAGCTTTCTTT
CASGLGGSTEAFF
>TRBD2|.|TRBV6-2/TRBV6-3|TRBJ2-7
TGTGCCAGCAGTTCGGGGTCTAGCGGTTCCTACGAGCAGTACTTC
CASSSGSSGSYEQYF
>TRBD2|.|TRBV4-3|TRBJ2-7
TGCGCCAGCAGCCAAGACAGAACTAGCGGGAGGTACGAGCAGTACTTC
CASSQDRTSGRYEQYF
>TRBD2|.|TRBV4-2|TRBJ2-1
TGTGCCAGCAGCCCGACTAGCTTGTCCTACAATGAGCAGTTCTTC
CASSPTSLSYNEQFF
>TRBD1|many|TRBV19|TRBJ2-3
TGTGCCACCTCGGGACAGCCTAGCACAGATACGCAGTATTTT
CATSGQPSTDTQYF
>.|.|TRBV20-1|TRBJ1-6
TGCAGTGCAGCTGGACAGAGCTTACATTCACCCCTCCACTTT
CSAAGQSLHSPLHF
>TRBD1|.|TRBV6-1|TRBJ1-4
TGTGCCAGCAGCGTACAGGGGCGGAATGAAAAACTGTTTTTT
CASSVQGRNEKLFF
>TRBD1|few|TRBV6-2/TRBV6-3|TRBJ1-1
TGTGCCAGCAGCCAGGGACAGGTCACTGAAGCTTTCTTT
CASSQGQVTEAFF
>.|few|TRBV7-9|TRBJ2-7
TGTGCCAGCAGCTTAGAGGGGGGCTCCGAGCAGTACTTC
CASSLEGGSEQYF
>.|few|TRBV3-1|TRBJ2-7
TGTGCCAGCAGTCCCGGGAACTCCTACGAGCAGTACTTC
CASSPGNSYEQYF
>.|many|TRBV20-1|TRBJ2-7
TGCAGTGCCACCACAGGGATCTCCTACGAGCAGTACTTC
CSATTGISYEQYF
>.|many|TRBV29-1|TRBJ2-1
TGCAGCGTTGGAGGGGGGAGGGAGGTCTACAATGAGCAGTTCTTC
CSVGGGREVYNEQFF
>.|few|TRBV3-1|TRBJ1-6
TGTGCCAGCAGCCAAGCAGGGATTTCACCCCTCCACTTT
CASSQAGISPLHF
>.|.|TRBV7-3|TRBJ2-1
TGTGCCAGCAGCTTAAGTCCAGTCAATGAGCAGTTCTTC
CASSLSPVNEQFF
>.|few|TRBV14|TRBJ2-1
TGTGCCAGCAGCCAAGAACGCGGGGCGGGACATGAGCAGTTCTTC
CASSQERGAGHEQFF